Described below is a single T cell receptor beta chain sequence and its context. Its antigen specificity is not known. Base qualities are not provided; no much larger clone lies one nucleotide away. These data belong to a study of shared clonotypes between healthy human individuals (dated by TCRdb to about 2020). In terms of the full investigation: The cohort comprised two women and a few men aged 18 to 49 years. Per donor, leukapheresis produced somewhere between about 0.9 and 10 billion PBMCs. Per donor, three plates each were used for CD4 naive and CD4 memory, two for CD8 naive, and one for CD8 memory. To estimate repertoire size and how much clonotypes are shared between individuals, the study performed deep sequencing of blood TCR repertoires from 4 to 6 healthy adults. To increase sequencing depth and limit assay-specific biases, different laboratories used diverse techniques to prepare libraries and sequence TCR repertoires.

General findings and caveats noted by the study authors: Incomplete sequencing was indicated by rarefaction of sorted-subset datasets, despite the large sequencing depth. Pairwise subsampling indicated that sequencing depth was expected to affect the degree of clonotype sharing among donors. Higher generation probabilities were observed for clonotypes shared by all four sorted-subset donors than for non-shared clonotypes. Sampling was restricted to blood, and TCR repertoires in tissue are likely to differ from TCR repertoires in blood. Sharing across a few donors was observed for about 4.8% of naive CD4, 3.5% of naive CD8, 2.3% of memory CD4, and about 0.4% of memory CD8 clonotypes. Naive subsets generally had larger estimated clonotype richness than memory subsets did. The genetic and exposure-history diversity represented was limited by the small number of donors.

CD8 naive samples were obtained by positive selection for CCR7 among CD45RO-negative cells, yielding a CD45RA+CCR7+ population from which TemRA cells were excluded. Healthy HIV-negative adults with no recently reported acute infections or vaccinations were included as donors. Every donor was a Caucasian adult residing in Nashville, Tennessee, USA. Blood was collected by leukapheresis, and PBMCs were isolated by Ficoll-Histopaque density gradient centrifugation and then cryopreserved in liquid nitrogen vapor phase. Analytical flow cytometry was used to check the purity and quantity of every magnetically sorted T cell population. From each sorted fraction, genomic DNA was isolated and quantified by UV absorbance on a Nanodrop 2000c. TCR CDR3 regions were amplified from genomic DNA by multiplex PCR using the deep immunoSEQ assay. Extracted genomic DNA from each cell subset was spread evenly across all wells of several immunoSEQ 96-well plates, with each plate serving as a replicate. Each replicate PCR for sorted subsets received roughly 0.2 ug genomic DNA, equal to roughly 30,000 T cell genomes. Purified libraries were quantified with a Qubit 3.0 fluorometer, sized on a Bioanalyzer 2100, and re-quantified with the KAPA Library Quantification kit. A separate single-read 150-cycle Illumina NextSeq 550 flow cell was used to sequence each immunoSEQ 96-well plate. Processing in the source paper ran as follows. Because only junctional sequences without quality scores were contained in the immunoSEQ output, filtering matching that applied to full-length reads could not be performed. To assign V/J genes and CDR3, sequences were annotated against IMGT germline references using PyIR, a Python wrapper for IgBLAST v1.9. Reads with weak V/J assignments (E-value above 1e-6), missing CDR3, stop codons, out-of-frame junctions, or ambiguous translated residues were removed. V3J clonotypes were defined by identical inferred V gene, J gene, and CDR3 amino acid sequence. To compute the percentage overlap between repertoires, the number of shared unique clonotypes was divided by the size of the smaller repertoire. Repertoire richness was assessed with RTK rarefaction, the Chao1 estimator, and Recon v2.1 estimates of unobserved clonotypes. Generation probabilities for all TCRbeta clonotypes obtained by the gDNA method from a few donors were computed using OLGA. Imported from immuneACCESS, the table was reduced by TCRdb to in-frame sequences with V and J called. These copies leave out some clones; in studies compared against another copy, an unresolved V gene accounts for under half, and the cause of the remainder is not known. Clone size and V and J calls were adopted from that table, with D and trimming inferred from the DNA. The sample has about 820,000 clones on record, over 90% of them singletons. The ten largest clones take up approximately 25% of the sample.

Including the terminal cysteine and phenylalanine, the CDR3 comprises 13 residues. Only CDR3 DNA is held: 39 bases, read in frame from base 1. CDR1 and CDR2 (MNHNS, SASEGT) derive from the germline V gene. After removal of 2 bases from V and 4 bases from J, the junction retains 1 base not matched to a gene. This receptor was taken from a man aged 25-40 years in good health. This chain joins TRBV6-1 to TRBJ1-2; 7 middle bases align to TRBD1. The sequenced sample was naive CD8+ T cells sorted from blood. According to the study, the label for this sample's cell subset or site signals: CD45RA+CCR7+. CDR3 region: CASSETGAYGYTF. The nucleotides read TGTGCCAGCAGTGAAACAGGGGCCTATGGCTACACCTTC.